The sequence of this T cell receptor beta chain was determined in a study of T cells in Graves' hyperthyroidism and ophthalmopathy. This clonotype has ten or more counts. The germline V gene has CDR1 WSHSY and CDR2 SAAADI. V lost 9 bases and J lost 0, with 8 bases in between. The CDR3 consists of 12 residues. Aged 18 to 65, the patients had hyperthyroidism that was newly diagnosed and had lasted under 2 months. On the basis of clinical symptoms, serum thyroxine and TRAb, thyroid ultrasound and orbital computed tomography, diagnoses were made. Amplified TCR beta CDR3 regions derived from RNA transcripts. Using the HTBI primer set, a first-round RT-PCR was run on the TCR CDR3. In TCRdb, the multiplex PCR reads were re-called with MiXCR into one record per CDR3 protein. This table holds over 700,000 distinct CDR3 sequences, 30% to 40% found once.

The sample was blood. The rearrangement joins TRBV10-2 to TRBJ2-5; D not resolved. This TCR was recovered from a middle-aged woman with Graves' hyperthyroidism. The DNA of the CDR3 is TGCGCCAGTGGTTGGGACCAAGAGACCCAGTACTTC. This encodes CASGWDQETQYF.